These 6 T cell receptor beta chains were sequenced from one sample in a study of blood T cells in healthy people across ages. Then a second PCR, running about 6 to 12 cycles, was carried out with a sample-barcoded 5' primer and a J-beta primer mix. TCRdb called the 5' RACE reads again in MiXCR, with one record for every CDR3 protein. The sample holds fewer than 800,000 distinct CDR3 sequences, around 48% seen once. Material: blood. These receptors all stem from a woman aged 55-75 years in good health.

Regarding this clonotype: One junction end disagrees with the germline gene, perhaps due to a read error. The chain recombines TRBV27 with TRBJ2-3; 8 bases map to TRBD2. Germline lookup yields CDR1 MNHEY and CDR2 SMNVEV (reference sequence). This CDR3 is built from 16 residues. The CDR3 coding sequence is TGTGCCAGCAGGGGACTAGACCAACTTAGCACAGACACGCAGTATTTT. Translated: CASRGLDQLSTDTQYF.

Only a few counts were recorded for this clonotype. The V gene is TRBV2, the J gene TRBJ2-3, with no clear D. The germline V gene encodes CDR1 SNHLY and CDR2 FYNNEI. V was shortened by 7 bases and J by 4 bases, with 6 bases between the two germline ends. CDR3 size: 11 residues. The CDR3 sequence: CASTIADTQYF. CDR3 bases: TGTGCCAGCACCATAGCAGATACGCAGTATTTT.

The V call is TRBV6-6, the J call TRBJ1-1, with TRBD1 matching 7 bases. V dropped 7 bases and J dropped 4; count of bases not matched to a gene: 6. CDR3 length equals 13 residues. Germline values: CDR1 MNHNY, CDR2 SVGAGI (reference sequence). As DNA, the CDR3 is TGTGCCAGCACCACAGGGGTTGGCACTGAAGCTTTCTTT. Encoded protein: CASTTGVGTEAFF.

This clonotype was counted only a few times. V usage is TRBV4-3 and J usage is TRBJ2-5; weak D call: TRBD2 (6 bases). CDR1 LGHNA and CDR2 YSLEER come from the germline V gene. V lost 5 bases, J lost 2 bases, and 21 bases lay in between. This CDR3 spans 17 amino acids. The CDR3 sequence: CASSNSYSGAEQETQYF. The CDR3 nucleotides read TGCGCCAGCAGCAACTCTTACTCGGGAGCGGAGCAAGAGACCCAGTACTTC.

The CDR3 DNA is TGTGCCAGCAGTGATCACCAACAGGGATGGAACTACGAGCAGTACTTC. It specifies CASSDHQQGWNYEQYF. The chain carries TRBV27 and TRBJ2-5; tentative D call: TRBD1 (6 bases). The tail of the sequence fits TRBJ2-7 better, so the J call may be wrong. Germline-derived CDR1 and CDR2 are MNHEY and SMNVEV (reference sequence). The CDR3 spans 16 residues.

This clonotype showed up just a few times. The CDR3 loop is CASSPMGLAGASYEQYF. CDR3 bases: TGTGCCAGCAGCCCGATGGGACTAGCGGGAGCTTCCTACGAGCAGTACTTC. This chain links TRBV7-2 with TRBJ2-7, with TRBD2 identical over 14 bases. This CDR3 has 17 amino acids. Germline V lookup: CDR1 SGHTA, CDR2 FQGNSA. V lost 5 bases, J lost 1 base, and 7 bases stayed unmatched.